These T cell receptor beta chains were read from a single sample in a study of chemoradiotherapy in HPV16-positive cancers. The assay was immunoSEQ multiplex PCR, and TCRdb's table has in-frame clones only and misses some. The sample shows tens of thousands of clones, over 90% of them seen only once. The starting material was blood, obtained from a patient who underwent chemoradiotherapy. These TCRs come from a human donor with HPV-associated anogenital cancer. Each CDR3 is given with its conserved first and last residue. Fields, in order: J gene, V gene, D gene, clone size, CDR3 DNA, CDR3 protein. A D gene is named only where the DNA matches it firmly. A row's size may be missing; if present it is once, few, many or a size class.

J: TRBJ1-1
V: TRBV9
D: -
size: once
DNA: TGTGCCAGCAGCGTAGGTTCGTTAAACACTGAAGCTTTCTTT
CDR3: CASSVGSLNTEAFF

J: TRBJ2-3
V: TRBV18
D: -
size: -
DNA: TGTGCCAGCTCACCACGACGAACAGATACGCAGTATTTT
CDR3: CASSPRRTDTQYF

J: TRBJ1-3
V: TRBV7-9
D: -
size: once
DNA: TGTGCCAGCAGCTTAATCGGAGCAAACACCATATATTTT
CDR3: CASSLIGANTIYF

J: TRBJ2-1
V: TRBV21-1
D: -
size: -
DNA: TGTGCCAGCAGCAAATCGTTCCGACGATACCCTTTTGATAGCTCCTACAATGAGCAGTTCTTC
CDR3: CASSKSFRRYPFDSSYNEQFF

J: TRBJ2-7
V: TRBV7-9
D: TRBD1
size: -
DNA: TGTGCCAGCTCCACCCCGGAACAGGGGCGACCCTACGAGCAGTACTTC
CDR3: CASSTPEQGRPYEQYF

J: TRBJ2-5
V: TRBV29-1
D: -
size: -
DNA: TGCAGCGTCCAACCGGGGGGCAGGGAAGAGACCCAGTACTTC
CDR3: CSVQPGGREETQYF

J: TRBJ2-6
V: TRBV27
D: -
size: -
DNA: TGTGCCAGCAGTTTTACGGCTGGGGCCAACGTCCTGACTTTC
CDR3: CASSFTAGANVLTF

J: TRBJ1-3
V: TRBV6-6
D: -
size: -
DNA: TGTGCCGCAAACGACAGGTCCTCTGGAAACACCATATATTTT
CDR3: CAANDRSSGNTIYF

J: TRBJ2-2
V: TRBV5-1
D: -
size: -
DNA: TGCGCCAGCAGCTTGCAATCGCGGTTGATCACCGGGGAGCTGTTTTTT
CDR3: CASSLQSRLITGELFF

J: TRBJ2-3
V: TRBV5-4
D: -
size: -
DNA: TGTGCCAGCAGCTTTTGGACCGGAACTCTCACAGATACGCAGTATTTT
CDR3: CASSFWTGTLTDTQYF

J: TRBJ2-3
V: TRBV10-3
D: -
size: -
DNA: TGTGCCATCAGTGGGACAGGGAGCGGGAGGCAGATTGATACGCAGTATTTT
CDR3: CAISGTGSGRQIDTQYF

J: TRBJ1-2
V: TRBV2
D: -
size: -
DNA: TGTGCTCCCTCCGCAGGGCCCCTTGGCTACACCTTC
CDR3: CAPSAGPLGYTF

J: TRBJ2-7
V: TRBV7-2
D: TRBD1
size: -
DNA: TGTGCCAGCAGCTCCTCCGGGACAGGGCTGGGCGAGCAGTACTTC
CDR3: CASSSSGTGLGEQYF

J: TRBJ2-3
V: TRBV7-9
D: TRBD1
size: few
DNA: TGTGCCAGCAGCTTAGGCACGACAGGGAGCCGCACAGATACGCAGTATTTT
CDR3: CASSLGTTGSRTDTQYF

J: TRBJ2-7
V: TRBV28
D: TRBD1
size: -
DNA: TGTGCCAGCAGTCATAGGACAGGGGACTACGAGCAGTACTTC
CDR3: CASSHRTGDYEQYF

J: TRBJ1-3
V: TRBV7-6
D: -
size: -
DNA: TGTGCCAGCAGCTTAGGGGCAGGGGCTGGAAACACCATATATTTT
CDR3: CASSLGAGAGNTIYF

J: TRBJ2-2
V: TRBV4-3
D: -
size: -
DNA: TGCGCCAGCAGACTAGTTCGGGTCACCGGGGAGCTGTTTTTT
CDR3: CASRLVRVTGELFF

J: TRBJ1-5
V: TRBV7-9
D: TRBD1
size: -
DNA: TGTGCCAGCCAACAGGGGGCCAATCAGCCCCAGCATTTT
CDR3: CASQQGANQPQHF

J: TRBJ1-1
V: TRBV19
D: TRBD1
size: -
DNA: TGTGCCAGTAGTGGACAGGGGGGTTTGATTGAAGCTTTCTTT
CDR3: CASSGQGGLIEAFF

J: TRBJ2-3
V: TRBV5-1
D: -
size: -
DNA: TGCGCCAGCAGCTTCGGGCCTCCGTCCACAGATACGCAGTATTTT
CDR3: CASSFGPPSTDTQYF

J: TRBJ1-2
V: TRBV7-8
D: -
size: -
DNA: TGTGCCAGCAGCTTAGCCAGGGTGTCTTTCTATGGCTACACCTTC
CDR3: CASSLARVSFYGYTF

J: TRBJ2-6
V: TRBV7-8
D: -
size: -
DNA: TGTGCCAGCAGCTTAGGCGGGTATCACACCCTCTCTGGGGCCAACGTCCTGACTTTC
CDR3: CASSLGGYHTLSGANVLTF

J: TRBJ2-2
V: TRBV7-8
D: -
size: -
DNA: TGTGCCAGCAGCCATTCCTTTAGCGGTCGGACCGGGGAGCTGTTTTTT
CDR3: CASSHSFSGRTGELFF

J: TRBJ2-5
V: TRBV7-2
D: -
size: -
DNA: TGTGCCAGCAGCCGGGCGGGGGCTGGAGAGACCCAGTACTTC
CDR3: CASSRAGAGETQYF

J: TRBJ2-1
V: TRBV5-1
D: TRBD2
size: -
DNA: TGCGCCAGCAGCTTGAGGCCTAGCGGGAGTCTCTCCTACAATGAGCAGTTCTTC
CDR3: CASSLRPSGSLSYNEQFF

J: TRBJ1-3
V: TRBV28
D: -
size: -
DNA: TGTGCCAGCAGTTTACAAGTCACGGTCAACACCATATATTTT
CDR3: CASSLQVTVNTIYF

J: TRBJ2-4
V: TRBV7-5
D: -
size: -
DNA: TGTGCCAGAAGCCATTGGAGTTTTGAGTACTTC
CDR3: CARSHWSFEYF

J: TRBJ2-3
V: TRBV5-1
D: -
size: -
DNA: TGCGCCAGCAGCTTGGTTACTCCCAGCACAGATACGCAGTATTTT
CDR3: CASSLVTPSTDTQYF

J: TRBJ2-1
V: TRBV28
D: -
size: -
DNA: TGTGCCAGCAGTTCCCCCTTAAGGGGGGGTTACAATGAGCAGTTCTTC
CDR3: CASSSPLRGGYNEQFF

J: TRBJ1-2
V: TRBV29-1
D: TRBD1
size: -
DNA: TGCAGCGTTGAAGTCAGGACCCCTCCGGCGGAGACAGGGCCAAGAGGCTACACCTTC
CDR3: CSVEVRTPPAETGPRGYTF

J: TRBJ1-4
V: TRBV7-2
D: -
size: -
DNA: TGTGCCAGCAGCCGAGGCGATATCCACAGTCATGAAAAACTGTTTTTT
CDR3: CASSRGDIHSHEKLFF

J: TRBJ2-7
V: TRBV6-5
D: -
size: -
DNA: TGTGCCAGCAGTTCCATGGTCAGGGGCGAGCAGTACTTC
CDR3: CASSSMVRGEQYF